This T cell receptor beta chain stems from a study of T cell repertoires in cytomegalovirus infection. Study context: CMV infection together with matching HLA type was indicated by public TCR beta signatures.

Whole-study findings and limits: The ex vivo response showed dominance by HLA-C-restricted CMV-specific TCR beta clonotypes. Individuals carrying CMV plus the relevant HLA were identified by cumulative frequency of public TCR beta families.

The CDR3 runs to 13 residues. The V gene lost 1 base and the J gene lost 5 bases, with 6 bases spanning the gap. Germline CDR1 and CDR2: SGHTA and FQGNSA. Worth noting for this clonotype: Its specificity is unknown. This clone may be a read error of a much larger clone one base away.

One entry per CDR3 protein results from TCRdb running MiXCR on the reads. The repertoire holds roughly 760,000 distinct CDR3 sequences, with about a third as singletons. The rearrangement uses TRBV7-2 and TRBJ1-5; D not certain. What was sequenced was PBMCs. The clonotype originates from a human donor in good health (CMV status not recorded). Some clones in this sample may be carry-over from other donors' samples. CDR3: CASSLVGYQPQHF. The CDR3 bases are TGTGCCAGCAGCTTAGTTGGGTATCAGCCCCAGCATTTT.